This T cell receptor beta chain was identified during a study of shared clonotypes between healthy human individuals. Produced via immunoSEQ multiplex PCR; TCRdb's table is partial and in-frame only. Of more than 1,200,000 clones in the sample, about 98.5% were seen once. The clonotype originates from a man aged 30-40 years in good health. Sequenced sample: naive CD4+ T cells sorted from blood. The subset denotes: CD45RA+ positively selected.

In DNA, the CDR3 is TGCGCCAGCAGCCCGATAGGGGGTAATGAAAAACTGTTTTTT. As protein: CASSPIGGNEKLFF. This sequence joins TRBV5-1 and TRBJ1-4; D may be TRBD1 (6 bases). Trimming took off 4 bases at V and 4 bases at J, with 11 bases between the two ends. The germline V gene encodes CDR1 SGHRS and CDR2 YFSETQ. The CDR3 sequence is 14 residues long.